This T cell receptor (beta chain) was profiled in a study of blood T cell repertoires in COVID-19. The V gene's germline CDR1 is SNHLY and CDR2 FYNNEI. Trimming took 3 bases from V and 7 from J; bases not matched to a gene: 8. CDR3 size: 14 residues. The method was immunoSEQ multiplex PCR; TCRdb's version includes in-frame clones alone and lacks a portion of them. The sample holds 250,000 to 300,000 clones, about 88% seen once. This clone has just one count. V gene TRBV2 combines with J gene TRBJ1-2; 7 bases map to TRBD1. Sequences were obtained from peripheral blood. This sequence originates from a man aged 18-30 years with active or convalescent COVID-19. The CDR3 region is CASSERQGQSGYTF. In DNA, the CDR3 is TGTGCCAGCAGTGAGAGACAGGGTCAGAGTGGCTACACCTTC.